This T cell receptor (beta chain) was recovered during a study of T cells after yellow fever vaccination. Germline lookup yields CDR1 SGHDT and CDR2 YYEEEE. The CDR3 length is 15 residues. Trimming took 0 bases from V and 6 from J, leaving 15 bases between them. TCRdb reprocessed the 5' RACE reads with MiXCR, giving one entry per CDR3 protein. The table has under 400,000 distinct CDR3 sequences, around 10% seen once. Study-wide results and limits: A secondary response was less intense yet reached its peak sooner, at day 5 versus 15.

This clonotype was observed a handful of times. Its target is not known. The chain uses TRBV5-6 and TRBJ1-2; D is perhaps TRBD1 (5 bases). This TCR was sampled from a man aged 18 to 29 who received the YFV17D yellow fever vaccine. The sample here was PBMCs, taken on the day of the first yellow fever vaccination. The CDR3 DNA reads as TGTGCCAGCAGCTTGGTTCAGGGAGCACGGGATGGCTACACCTTC. It encodes CASSLVQGARDGYTF.